Below are 6 T cell receptor beta chains sequenced from a single sample in a study of blood T cell repertoires in COVID-19. Data came from immunoSEQ multiplex PCR; TCRdb stores just in-frame clones and leaves some out. The table records around 340,000 clones, 89% of them present only once. Sequencing was carried out using peripheral blood. All receptors come from a woman aged 60-70 years with COVID-19, enrolled during active disease.

The chain couples TRBV6-5 to TRBJ1-1; D might be TRBD1 (5 bases). The germline V and J ends were trimmed by 5 bases and 3 bases, with 10 bases remaining between them. The germline CDR1 and CDR2 sequences are MNHEY and SVGAGI. CDR3 length: 13 residues. This CDR3 reads CASSRQHYTEAFF. The CDR3 DNA reads as TGTGCCAGCAGTCGACAGCACTACACTGAAGCTTTCTTT.

This clone was picked up one time. The CDR3 DNA reads TGTGCCAGCAGTTTTGAAGCGGCGGTTTACAATGAGCAGTTCTTC. Protein: CASSFEAAVYNEQFF. This rearrangement joins TRBV27 to TRBJ2-1; weak D call: TRBD2 (5 bases). This CDR3 is 15 amino acids long. V gave up 3 bases and J gave up 4 bases, with 13 bases separating them. Germline V gives CDR1 MNHEY, CDR2 SMNVEV (reference sequence).

The V call is TRBV7-3, the J call TRBJ2-2, with a weak D call TRBD2 (5 bases). The V and J ends lost 0 bases and 6 bases respectively, with 5 bases between them. CDR3 length equals 13 residues. CDR1 and CDR2 from the germline V gene are SGHTA and FQGTGA. The CDR3 spells CASSLTGAGELFF. CDR3 in DNA: TGTGCCAGCAGCTTAACGGGAGCCGGGGAGCTGTTTTTT.

The genes are TRBV1 and TRBJ1-5; TRBD1 reflects the table's D call only, with no check against the DNA. TRBV1 is assigned pseudogene status. This CDR3 is built from 19 residues. The CDR3 reads CTSSLIGTAGQGCNQPQHF. In DNA form, the CDR3 reads TGCACCAGCAGCCTGATCGGAACGGCGGGACAGGGATGCAATCAGCCCCAGCATTTT.

The V call is TRBV15, the J call TRBJ2-1; 8 bases are a match to TRBD1. Germline-derived CDR1 and CDR2 are LNHNV and YYDKDF (reference sequence). The CDR3 runs to 16 residues. J was trimmed by 4 bases and V by 2 bases; bases with no gene match: 7. CDR3 region: CATSRTGQGQYNEQFF. CDR3 bases: TGTGCCACCAGCAGAACCGGACAGGGTCAATACAATGAGCAGTTCTTC.

This chain connects TRBV19 to TRBJ1-5, with 10 positions matching TRBD1. Per the germline V gene, CDR1 is LNHDA and CDR2 is SQIVND (reference sequence). The length of the CDR3 is 15 residues. J gave up 5 bases and V 9 bases, and 10 bases lay outside the gene matches. CDR3 in amino acids: CASAAGTGVYQPQHF. CDR3 sequence (DNA): TGTGCCAGCGCCGCCGGGACAGGGGTTTATCAGCCCCAGCATTTT.